This paragraph covers one T cell receptor (beta chain) sequence. This specimen comes from a study of shared clonotypes between healthy human individuals. Sequencing used immunoSEQ multiplex PCR; TCRdb keeps in-frame clones, though not all of them. The sample includes about 680,000 clones, roughly 73% of them seen just once. Germline V gene lookup returns CDR1 MDHEN and CDR2 SYDVKM. The CDR3 is made up of 14 amino acids. Trimming took 8 bases from V and 6 from J; bases not matched to a gene: 7. Sequenced material: memory CD4+ T cells sorted from blood. Subset here: CD45RA-negative fraction. The sequence derives from a woman aged 30 to 39 in good health. The chain couples TRBV28 to TRBJ1-5; TRBD1 matches at 10 bases. As DNA, the CDR3 is TGTGCCAGCCTCGAAGGGGACAGGGGTCAGCCCCAGCATTTT. Translation gives CASLEGDRGQPQHF.